This TCR beta chain was sequenced during a study of early T cells in non-severe SARS-CoV-2 infection. The CDR3 is 15 residues long. V lost 6 bases, J lost 5 bases, and 10 bases stayed unmatched. TCRdb recomputed calls from the 5' RACE reads with MiXCR, one row per CDR3 protein. The sample has 70,000 to 95,000 distinct CDR3 sequences, more than 7.5% seen once. This clonotype originated in an adult who was a healthcare worker with PCR-confirmed SARS-CoV-2 infection or an uninfected control (not recorded which). The chain combines TRBV12-3 or TRBV12-4 with TRBJ2-1, with 7 bases aligning to TRBD2. Sample: whole blood. CDR3 sequence reads: CASSKEGLQNNEQFF. The CDR3 DNA reads as TGTGCCAGCAGCAAAGAGGGACTACAAAACAATGAGCAGTTCTTC.